This T cell receptor beta chain comes out of a study of T cell responses to AZD1222 COVID-19 vaccine. Study results and caveats: Females outnumbered males among donors, who were mostly white British; clonal diversity was possibly underestimated. Only a handful of AZD1222 recipients tested seropositive at baseline.

This CDR3 spans 16 amino acids. Trimming at V came to 6 bases and at J to 2 bases, leaving 6 bases not matched to a gene. Germline V gives CDR1 LGHNA, CDR2 YNFKEQ. TCRdb's copy holds only in-frame clones and misses some; the assay was immunoSEQ multiplex PCR. The sample carries 98,000 or so clones, 88% recorded once. Comments on this clone: Its target is not known.

The sample here was peripheral blood, taken on day 0 of AZD1222 vaccination. The clonotype comes from an adult in good health. The chain couples TRBV4-2 to TRBJ2-2, with 10 bases fitting TRBD1. The CDR3 DNA reads TGTGCCAGCAGGCGAGGGACAGGGGCCAACACCGGGGAGCTGTTTTTT. It codes for CASRRGTGANTGELFF.